The source of this T cell receptor (beta chain) is a study of a mutant IDH1 vaccine in newly diagnosed glioma. Time point given: week 11, during vaccination. Vaccination used 300 ug of mutant IDH1 20-mer peptide per dose, with topical imiquimod. The assay was immunoSEQ multiplex PCR, and TCRdb's table has in-frame clones only and misses some. Here the sample spans around 53,000 clones, roughly 91% being singletons. Between the trimmed V and J ends, which lost 3 bases and 0 bases, there was a span of 11 bases. This CDR3 contains 16 residues. Germline loops: CDR1 MNHEY, CDR2 SMNVEV (reference sequence). A note on this clone: As yet, its antigen is unknown.

This specimen consisted of PBMCs, obtained from a glioma patient whose treatment included an IDH1 peptide vaccine. The receptor was isolated from a man aged 45-60 years with glioma. This chain joins TRBV27 and TRBJ1-4; D uncertain. The CDR3 sequence is CASSFSTDSTNEKLFF. CDR3 DNA sequence: TGTGCCAGCAGTTTTTCGACGGATTCAACTAATGAAAAACTGTTTTTT.